This TCR beta chain was sequenced in a study of cytomegalovirus exposure and HLA in healthy donors (dated by TCRdb to 2015 to 2018). The study in broad terms: According to an earlier analysis of 587 of the donors, about 170 million T cells yielded 117 million unique TCR beta sequences and 276 Gb of sequence data. In addition to the first cohort of 666 subjects, a separate validation cohort of some 120 different subjects was used. About 310 gigabases of sequencing data and tens of millions of unique TCR sequences were included in an early release covering roughly 600 HLA-typed donors. A later genetic analysis took genome-wide SNP genotypes for about three fifths of the roughly 670 donors and used that subset as a discovery cohort. All discovery cohort repertoires had been generated on a single sequencing platform. Donor age, sex, ethnicity and CMV serostatus were compiled together with the repertoire data. Rather than drawing on any new phenotypic data, the later analysis identified candidate immune exposures from TCR beta sequences and the way those sequences occurred across donors. HLA typing included class I and class II loci at four-digit resolution. Among approximately 370 genotyped donors of the cohort, an average of around 240,000 unique TCR beta nucleotide sequences was sequenced per donor, of which 15% to 20% were non-productive. Of the roughly 430 genotyped donors, around 81% fell in the genetic ancestry cluster associated with self-reported Caucasian donors. The study used immunosequencing to profile the T cell repertoires of hundreds of subjects and linked those repertoires to cytomegalovirus serostatus. Because of strong linkage in the cohort, roughly five DR-DQ haplotypes were treated as single units for association and clustering. In a later analysis, previously published TCR beta repertoires from about 670 donors were re-analyzed and high-resolution HLA genotyping was added so that TCR occurrence patterns could be studied. Typing coverage varied by locus: roughly 629-630 donors for A, B, C, DRB1 and DQB1; about 520 for DQA1; around 610 for DPA1; around 490 for DPB1. To decide whether each TCR beta V gene segment behaved as functional or pseudogenic, an earlier analysis of 587 of the donors relied on high-throughput TCR beta sequencing. The aim of the study was to test whether cataloging public T cell receptors could identify signatures of past pathogen exposure. To predict cytomegalovirus infection status, the study brought together high-throughput TCR immunosequencing, statistical association of individual TCRs with disease status, and machine learning.

The cohort comprised 710 or so healthy bone marrow donors. At the time of sampling, all cohort members were nominally healthy, though unrecorded immune exposures were likely present. The donor was CMV seronegative and was included in the group of a few hundred seronegative cohort members. Each donor provided a peripheral blood sample, and peripheral blood mononuclear cells were used for TCR beta sequencing. Genomic DNA extraction from the blood cell samples was performed with the Qiagen DNeasy Blood Extraction Kit. This clone was found a few times. The specificity of this receptor is unknown. It has no much larger one-base neighbor in the sample; base qualities were not kept. The research as a whole found: CMV serostatus was the only immune exposure information available for the cohort. Compared with equally common non-associated chains, HLA-associated TCR beta chains in a later analysis were more clonally expanded and had lower generation probabilities. According to the authors, the approach could potentially be generalized to other disease states and immunological phenotypes. A further reported finding was that TCR beta sequences accurately predicted the HLA-A and HLA-B alleles for most subjects in the first cohort. At a false discovery rate of 0.05, a later analysis linked 15,000 to 20,000 TCR beta sequences to specific HLA alleles. A later analysis reported that several top co-occurrence clusters appeared linked to parvovirus B19, influenza, CMV and Epstein-Barr virus. When HLA alleles, especially DR and DQ, strongly co-occurred, attributing TCR associations to individual alleles was difficult. In an earlier analysis of about 540 of the donors, most TCR beta V segments were observed in productive rearrangements about 87% or about 30% of the time, broadly matching IMGT annotations. While some public TCRs were present in many individuals, most TCR sequences turned up only very rarely across donors. A later genetic analysis reported fewer N-insertions in productive TCRs among donors in an Asian-associated ancestry cluster than the roughly 620-donor mean. Only TCR beta chains were sequenced in this cohort, and the absence of alpha or paired-chain data limited detectable features. The earlier analysis of nearly 600 of the donors excluded 15 to 20 rarely observed V segments, including chromosome 9 orphons, because counts were too low. In a later genetic analysis, a missense DCLRE1C variant was associated with V-gene and J-gene trimming of TCR beta chains, and the association was replicated in an independent cohort. In a later analysis, TCR association rates were found to vary across HLA loci, with the most associated TCRs seen for DRB1 alleles and the fewest for HLA-C alleles. In vitro tests confirmed that a few of the cytomegalovirus-associated TCR beta chains recognize cytomegalovirus antigens. The study listed 164 TCR beta chains as associated with cytomegalovirus. A cluster of highly shared sequence variants was judged likely to be a technical artifact of the sequencing pipeline. The presence/absence analyses assumed that sequencing depth was roughly uniform across donors, and that assumption may not be true. Correlated functional status among segregating V segments might reflect linkage disequilibrium, but an unknown experimental factor could not be ruled out. Because HLA typing was unavailable for some donors at each locus, only the typed subset was used in association tests. In a later analysis, most CMV-associated TCR beta chains were found to appear HLA-restricted, with HLA associations seemingly driven largely by CMV exposure. The classifier was reported to diagnose cytomegalovirus status with high specificity and sensitivity in both the original cohort and the validation cohort. Because the 87-base-pair reads could not distinguish some IMGT-functional V segments, including TRBV6-2 and TRBV6-3, those segments were excluded.

Cut back by 5 bases and 1 base, the V and J ends lie 14 bases apart. The CDR3 measures 15 amino acids from cysteine to phenylalanine. Only CDR3 DNA remains: 45 bases, in frame from the first base. The germline V gene (reference sequence) specifies PRHDT as CDR1 and FYEKMQ as CDR2. To prepare the library, the immunoSEQ multiplex PCR assay was applied. For the multiplex PCR, a mixture combining 60 forward primers for TCR Vbeta segments and 13 reverse primers for TCR Jbeta segments was used. A multiplex PCR assay on genomic DNA amplified the CDR3 region of rearranged TCR beta genes. Amplified TCR beta libraries were sequenced as 87-base-pair reads on the Illumina HiSeq System. The authors' pipeline ran thus. Across the roughly 640 repertoires, a later analysis counted 78 million or so unique TCR beta chains, roughly 11 million of which were shared by at least two donors. Raw reads were error-corrected and collapsed into unique sequences with a nearest-neighbor algorithm that merged closely related sequences to remove PCR and sequencing errors. V, D and J gene segments were assigned by aligning CDR3 sequences to IMGT reference sequences. Each retained sequence needed at least a six-nucleotide match to both a V gene segment and a J gene segment. A rearrangement counted as productive if the CDR3 had no stop codons and remained in frame with V and J, and every other rearrangement counted as non-productive. CDR3 was defined by IMGT convention, running from the second conserved V-encoded cysteine to the conserved J-encoded phenylalanine. The earlier analysis of some 550 of the donors excluded any sequence lacking an unambiguous match to a single V gene segment. In an earlier analysis of around 590 of the donors, a V segment was called functional when productive rearrangements were above 56.7%, and segregating when the standard deviation between donors exceeded 5%. A statistical classification framework was built to diagnose cytomegalovirus status from the catalog of TCR beta chain sequences. V and J gene assignment, in a later analysis, came from comparing TCR nucleotide sequences with IMGT/GENE-DB human TR gene sequences. Using the TCRdist pipeline, a later analysis assigned CDR3 sequences along with most-parsimonious VDJ recombination scenarios. In a later analysis, each TCR beta chain was defined by its CDR3 amino acid sequence together with its V-gene family, and reads without a unique V-gene family were excluded. As a way to deal with suspected cross-contamination and a sequencing artifact, a later analysis dropped 592 nucleotide sequences that were highly shared and had low generation probability. For each public chain, a later analysis derived a clonal expansion index from normalized ranks of inferred template counts within each repertoire. Generation probabilities in a later analysis came from a VDJ recombination model fitted to out-of-frame rearrangements, and those results were checked against IGoR. A later analysis scored TCR-TCR, TCR-HLA and TCR-CMV co-occurrence with hypergeometric tests, applying a repertoire-size bias correction to TCR pairs. A later analysis estimated false discovery rates by permuting HLA or CMV assignments 20 times. In a later analysis, co-occurring TCRs were grouped with DBSCAN, and TCRdist sequence similarity was added when clustering was performed within HLA-allele-positive subsets. Repertoires with fewer than 30,000 or more than 120,000 public chains, plus five repertoires with anomalous nucleotide sharing, were excluded from co-occurrence clustering. The immuneACCESS repertoire file appears here via TCRdb, limited to in-frame rearrangements. These files lack a portion of the clones; in checked studies, under half of the deficit traces to unresolved V genes, and the cause of the others is not known. The V and J calls and clone size are taken from that table; D and trimming were inferred from the DNA. For this sample the table gives about 180,000 clones, of which about 80% were detected only once. Less than 2% of the sample is taken by the ten largest.

This receptor was taken from a man aged 35 to 55 in good health and CMV-seronegative. The receptor chain draws on TRBV13 and TRBJ1-2; the D region possibly corresponds to TRBD1 (5 bases align). Sequencing was carried out using PBMCs. The CDR3 protein: CASSGGPGGNYGYTF. The nucleotide sequence reads as follows: TGTGCCAGCAGCGGCGGGCCCGGGGGTAACTATGGCTACACCTTC.